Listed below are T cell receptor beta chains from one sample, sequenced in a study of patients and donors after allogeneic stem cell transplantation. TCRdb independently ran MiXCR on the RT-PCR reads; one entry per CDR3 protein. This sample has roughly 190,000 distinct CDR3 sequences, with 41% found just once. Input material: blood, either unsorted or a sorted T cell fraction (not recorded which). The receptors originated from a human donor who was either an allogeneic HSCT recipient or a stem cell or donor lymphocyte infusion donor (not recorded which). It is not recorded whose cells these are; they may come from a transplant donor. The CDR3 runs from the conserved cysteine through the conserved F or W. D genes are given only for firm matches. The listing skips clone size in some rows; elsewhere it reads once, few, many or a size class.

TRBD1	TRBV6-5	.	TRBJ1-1	CASSLTDTGVEAFF	TGTGCCAGCAGCCTTACCGATACAGGGGTTGAAGCTTTCTTT
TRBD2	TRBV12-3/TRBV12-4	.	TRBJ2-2	CASSDLAGWPGELFF	TGTGCCAGCAGTGATCTAGCGGGATGGCCCGGGGAGCTGTTTTTT
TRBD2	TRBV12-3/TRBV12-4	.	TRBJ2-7	CASSSGLAGTYEQYF	TGTGCCAGCAGTTCCGGACTAGCGGGAACCTACGAGCAGTACTTC
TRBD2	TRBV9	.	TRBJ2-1	CASSPRLAGSTIEQFF	TGTGCCAGCAGCCCCCGACTAGCGGGGTCTACAATTGAGCAGTTCTTC
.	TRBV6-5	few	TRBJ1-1	CASSYSILGNTEAFF	TGTGCCAGCAGTTACTCGATCCTGGGGAATACTGAAGCTTTCTTT
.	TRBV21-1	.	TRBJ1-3	CASSFPPGNSGNTIYF	TGTGCCAGCAGCTTTCCTCCAGGGAACTCTGGAAACACCATATATTTT
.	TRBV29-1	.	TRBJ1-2	CSVEPDSAGYTF	TGCAGCGTTGAACCGGATTCGGCTGGCTACACCTTC
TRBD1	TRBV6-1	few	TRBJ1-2	CASSRPGTGNYGYTF	TGTGCCAGCAGTCGACCCGGGACAGGGAACTATGGCTACACCTTC
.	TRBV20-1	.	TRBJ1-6	CSARVAERGSPLHF	TGCAGTGCTAGAGTGGCAGAGCGAGGTTCACCCCTCCACTTT
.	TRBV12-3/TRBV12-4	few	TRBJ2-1	CASSFGLGYNEQFF	TGTGCCAGCAGTTTCGGACTGGGCTACAATGAGCAGTTCTTC
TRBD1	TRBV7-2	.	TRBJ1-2	CASSFADRVGYGYTF	TGTGCCAGCAGCTTCGCGGACAGGGTGGGCTATGGCTACACCTTC
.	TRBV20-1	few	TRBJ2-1	CSADRQELYNEQFF	TGCAGTGCTGATCGACAGGAACTTTACAATGAGCAGTTCTTC
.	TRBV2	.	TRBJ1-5	CASRDSNQPQHF	TGTGCCAGCAGGGATAGCAATCAGCCCCAGCATTTT
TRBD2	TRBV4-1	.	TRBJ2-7	CASSQVTSGRYEQYF	TGCGCCAGCAGCCAGGTGACTAGCGGGAGGTACGAGCAGTACTTC
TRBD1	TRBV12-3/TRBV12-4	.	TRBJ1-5	CASSSGRQGIGNQPQHF	TGTGCCAGCAGTTCGGGGAGACAGGGTATCGGCAATCAGCCCCAGCATTTT
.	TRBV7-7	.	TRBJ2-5	CASSGTRTETQYF	TGTGCCAGCAGCGGAACCAGGACCGAGACCCAGTACTTC
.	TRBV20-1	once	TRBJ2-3	CSARFSATDTQYF	TGCAGTGCTAGGTTTTCCGCGACAGATACGCAGTATTTT
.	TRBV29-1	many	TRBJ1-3	CSVGHSSGNTIYF	TGCAGCGTAGGACACTCCTCTGGAAACACCATATATTTT
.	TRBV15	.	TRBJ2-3	CATSRGAVMDTQYF	TGTGCCACCAGCAGAGGGGCGGTAATGGATACGCAGTATTTT
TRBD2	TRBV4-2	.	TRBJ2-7	CASSQDFGGGSYEQYF	TGTGCCAGCAGCCAAGATTTCGGCGGGGGCTCCTACGAGCAGTACTTC
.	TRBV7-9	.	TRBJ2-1	CASSGGLYNEQFF	TGTGCCAGCAGCGGGGGACTTTACAATGAGCAGTTCTTC
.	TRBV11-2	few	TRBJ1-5	CASSLLSTGTGGSNQPQHF	TGTGCCAGCAGCTTATTGTCCACAGGGACCGGCGGGAGCAATCAGCCCCAGCATTTT
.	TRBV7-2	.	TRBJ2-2	CASSLGGFGTGELFF	TGTGCCAGCAGCTTGGGGGGATTCGGCACCGGGGAGCTGTTTTTT
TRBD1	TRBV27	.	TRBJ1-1	CASSFLGTGNTEAFF	TGTGCCAGCAGTTTTTTAGGGACAGGGAACACTGAAGCTTTCTTT
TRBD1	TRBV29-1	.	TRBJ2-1	CSGTGQGVYNEQFF	TGCAGCGGCACGGGACAGGGGGTCTACAATGAGCAGTTCTTC
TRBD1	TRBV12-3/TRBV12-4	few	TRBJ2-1	CASNIAGGDRNEQFF	TGTGCCAGCAATATCGCAGGGGGCGATCGCAATGAGCAGTTCTTC
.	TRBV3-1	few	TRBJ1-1	CASSQVNEGVANRNTEAFF	TGTGCCAGCAGCCAAGTAAATGAGGGAGTAGCGAATAGGAACACTGAAGCTTTCTTT
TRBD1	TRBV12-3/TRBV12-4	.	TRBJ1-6	CASSPQVAGGLSYNSPLHF	TGTGCCAGCAGTCCCCAGGTCGCAGGGGGCCTCTCCTATAATTCACCCCTCCACTTT
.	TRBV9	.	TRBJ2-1	CASSARTRQSSYNEQFF	TGTGCCAGCAGCGCCCGGACAAGACAGAGCTCCTACAATGAGCAGTTCTTC
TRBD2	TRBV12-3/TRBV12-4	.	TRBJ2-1	CASSPWTSGSSYNEQFF	TGTGCCAGCAGTCCATGGACTAGCGGTAGCTCCTACAATGAGCAGTTCTTC
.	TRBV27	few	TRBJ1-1	CASSLGTPNTEAFF	TGTGCCAGCAGTTTAGGGACACCGAACACTGAAGCTTTCTTT
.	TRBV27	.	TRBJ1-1	CASSLEGETEAFF	TGTGCCAGCAGTTTAGAGGGGGAAACTGAAGCTTTCTTT
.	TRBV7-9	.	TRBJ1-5	CASSYPGQPQHF	TGTGCCAGCAGCTACCCGGGACAGCCCCAGCATTTT
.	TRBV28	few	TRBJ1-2	CASSSAVEGLYGYTF	TGTGCCAGCAGTTCCGCGGTGGAGGGATTGTATGGCTACACCTTC
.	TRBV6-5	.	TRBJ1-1	CASSYGGEAFF	TGTGCCAGCAGTTATGGAGGTGAAGCTTTCTTT
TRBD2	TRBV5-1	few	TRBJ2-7	CASRGPTSGSPHEQYF	TGCGCCAGCAGAGGCCCGACTAGCGGGAGTCCCCACGAGCAGTACTTC
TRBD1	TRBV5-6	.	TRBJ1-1	CASSHGTGTIGTEAFF	TGTGCCAGCAGCCACGGGACAGGGACGATCGGCACTGAAGCTTTCTTT
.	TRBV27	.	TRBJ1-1	CASKPASGHLNTEAFF	TGTGCCAGCAAACCAGCGTCGGGACATTTGAACACTGAAGCTTTCTTT
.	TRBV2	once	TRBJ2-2	CASSETTGTNTGELFF	TGTGCCAGCAGTGAGACGACAGGGACTAACACCGGGGAGCTGTTTTTT
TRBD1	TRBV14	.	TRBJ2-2	CASLPGQGNTGELFF	TGTGCCAGCCTTCCGGGACAGGGGAACACCGGGGAGCTGTTTTTT
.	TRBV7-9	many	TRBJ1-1	CASRGNTEAFF	TGTGCCAGCAGGGGGAACACTGAAGCTTTCTTT
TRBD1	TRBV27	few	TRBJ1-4	CASSTGSGANEKLFF	TGTGCCAGCTCGACAGGGTCAGGGGCTAATGAAAAACTGTTTTTT